Sequencing of this TCR beta chain was carried out in a study of blood T cell repertoires in COVID-19. The V and J ends lost 2 bases and 6 bases respectively, with 14 bases between them. The CDR3 extends over 16 amino acids. CDR1 and CDR2 from the germline V gene are SGHVS and FNYEAQ. Sequencing used immunoSEQ multiplex PCR; TCRdb keeps in-frame clones, though not all of them. The repertoire holds 150,000 to 250,000 clones, 87% seen once, with 2% to 2.5% in the top ten. The V gene is TRBV7-6, the J gene TRBJ1-6, with D perhaps matching TRBD1 (6 bases). The sequenced sample was PBMCs or T cells enriched from blood (not recorded which). This TCR derives from a woman between 25 and 40 years old who had recovered from COVID-19. DNA of the CDR3: TGTGCCAGCAGCTTATTCTACAGGGCCCGTAATTCACCCCTCCACTTT. It is translated as CASSLFYRARNSPLHF.